This T cell receptor (beta chain) is from a study of blood T cell repertoires in COVID-19. Across the study: COVID-19 samples, acute and convalescent, were from the United States, Italy and Spain. Sources were T cells, B-cell-depleted T cells, or PBMCs; the material itself was cDNA or gDNA.

Per the study methods: Amplification from reference gene primers served as the basis for estimated nucleated cell counts. Here immunoSEQ multiplex PCR was the method, and the copy in TCRdb shows in-frame clones only, minus some. That table is the source of V, J and clone size, and D and trimming were worked out from the DNA. The profile shows fewer than 300,000 clones, about four fifths of them singletons. After removal of 2 bases from V and 4 bases from J, the junction contained 5 bases not matched to a gene. This CDR3 has 14 residues. The germline gives CDR1 SEHNR, CDR2 FQNEAQ (reference sequence).

The receptor comes from a woman in her late teens or twenties with acute or convalescent COVID-19. The sample taken for sequencing was peripheral blood. The chain employs TRBV7-9 and TRBJ2-7; 7 bases are shared with TRBD1. CDR3 coding DNA: TGTGCCAGCAGCTTAAGGGACAGATATTACGAGCAGTACTTC. Translation: CASSLRDRYYEQYF. Combining the CDR3 with reference TRBV7-9 and TRBJ2-7 gives the whole variable domain DTGVSQNPRHKITKRGQNVTFRCDPISEHNRLYWYRQTLGQGPEFLTYFQNEAQLEKSRLLSDRFSAERPKGSFSTLEIQRTEQGDSAMYLCASSLRDRYYEQYFGPGTRLTVT.